These 25 T cell receptor beta chains originate from one sample sequenced in a study of T cells in Graves' hyperthyroidism and ophthalmopathy. Amplified regions were TCR beta CDR3 sequences from RNA transcripts. TCR CDR3 regions were first amplified by RT-PCR with HTBI primers. A single record per CDR3 protein comes from TCRdb applying MiXCR to the multiplex PCR reads. The sample lists about 350,000 distinct CDR3 sequences, over 11% occurring once. The specimen sequenced was blood. The receptors derive from a woman younger than 45 with Graves' hyperthyroidism.

In this sample, this clonotype turned up many times. This chain connects TRBV7-2 to TRBJ2-3, with a tentative D call TRBD2 (6 bases). In germline, CDR1 is SGHTA, CDR2 FQGNSA. The CDR3 consists of 15 residues. V lost 1 base and J 0 bases, leaving 8 bases between the germline ends. CDR3 loop: CASSLVAGSTDTQYF. In nucleotides, the CDR3 is TGTGCCAGCAGCTTAGTTGCGGGGAGCACAGATACGCAGTATTTT.

This clonotype has a count of ten or more. J is TRBJ2-2 and V is TRBV7-3, with 7 bases lining up with TRBD1. CDR1 is SGHTA, CDR2 FQGTGA, per germline. V gave up 3 bases and J gave up 3 bases; unmatched junction bases: 4. The CDR3 loop spans 15 amino acids. CDR3 sequence: CASSFVGGDTGELFF. CDR3 bases: TGTGCCAGCAGCTTTGTAGGGGGCGACACCGGGGAGCTGTTTTTT.

This clonotype appeared many times. The chain carries TRBV20-1 and TRBJ2-7, with D tentatively TRBD2 (5 bases). The length of the CDR3 is 14 residues. Between the trimmed V and J ends, which lost 3 bases and 7 bases, there was a span of 19 bases. Germline assignment: CDR1 DFQATT and CDR2 SNEGSKA (reference sequence). CDR3: CSASEVSVSWEQYF. The CDR3, as DNA: TGCAGTGCTAGTGAGGTTAGCGTGAGCTGGGAGCAGTACTTC.

There are a few counts of this clonotype. The chain joins TRBV3-1 to TRBJ1-2, with D possibly matching TRBD1 (5 bases). Deletions cut 1 base from V and 4 bases from J, with 13 bases between. The germline CDR1 and CDR2 sequences are LGHDT and YNNKEL (reference sequence). This CDR3 is built from 15 residues. The CDR3 loop reads CASSQATGGLYGYTF. The DNA of the CDR3 is TGTGCCAGCAGCCAAGCTACCGGGGGACTCTATGGCTACACCTTC.

This clonotype was detected only a few times. This rearrangement joins TRBV28 to TRBJ1-5; no clear D. V was shortened by 3 bases and J by 9 bases, with 12 bases between the two germline ends. Germline V gives CDR1 MDHEN, CDR2 SYDVKM. This CDR3 has 13 amino acids. CDR3 DNA sequence: TGTGCCAGCAGTTTGGGCAGCGTCCTGCCCCAGCATTTT. Translation gives CASSLGSVLPQHF.

CDR3 sequence: CASSLVAGGGTGELFF. DNA for the CDR3: TGTGCCAGCAGCTTAGTTGCAGGGGGAGGCACCGGGGAGCTGTTTTTT. This chain links TRBV11-2 with TRBJ2-2; TRBD1 might be the D (7 bases). Germline V CDR1 and CDR2: SGHAT, FQNNGV. This CDR3 spans 16 amino acids. V was clipped by 1 base and J by 4 bases, with 13 bases between them.

The sample holds many counts of this clonotype. This rearrangement joins TRBV29-1 to TRBJ2-7; no definite D call. Germline lookup yields CDR1 SQVTM and CDR2 ANQGSEA. Between the trimmed V and J ends, which lost 6 bases and 0 bases, there was a span of 12 bases. This CDR3 is 13 amino acids long. CDR3 bases: TGCAGCGTCCGGACGGATAACTCCTACGAGCAGTACTTC. It codes for CSVRTDNSYEQYF.

The chain is built from TRBV30 and TRBJ2-1; 8 nucleotides line up with TRBD2. The V and J ends lost 3 bases and 5 bases, in that order; junction bases with no gene match: 9. Germline V CDR1 and CDR2: GTSNPN, SVGIG (reference sequence). The CDR3 is 15 amino acids. The CDR3 sequence is CAWRKMGLVDNEQFF. DNA of the CDR3: TGTGCCTGGAGGAAAATGGGACTAGTAGACAATGAGCAGTTCTTC. Full variable domain (rest looked up from reference TRBV30 and TRBJ2-1): SQTIHQWPATLVQPVGSPLSLECTVEGTSNPNLYWYRQAAGRGLQLLFYSVGIGQISSEVPQNLSASRPQDRQFILSSKKLLLSDSGFYLCAWRKMGLVDNEQFFGPGTRLTVL.

The gene calls are TRBV6-1 and TRBJ2-3; the match to TRBD2 covers 8 bases. Germline loops: CDR1 MNHNS, CDR2 SASEGT. V was pared by 2 bases and J by 5 bases, with 6 bases of the junction left unmatched. The CDR3 runs 15 residues. The DNA for the CDR3 is TGTGCCAGCAGTGAAATAGCGGGGTTCAGAGATACGCAGTATTTT. As protein: CASSEIAGFRDTQYF.

There are many counts of this clonotype. This chain uses TRBV24-1 with TRBJ1-1; D gene unclear. Trimming stripped 5 bases from V and 1 base from J, with 10 bases between. The CDR3 is 14 residues long. Germline CDR1 reads KGHDR; CDR2 reads SFDVKD. The CDR3 sequence: CATSGGSGNTEAFF. CDR3 DNA: TGTGCCACCAGTGGCGGGTCAGGGAACACTGAAGCTTTCTTT.

This clonotype was recorded many times. V is TRBV20-1 and J is TRBJ2-2; possibly TRBD2 for D (6 bases). Germline CDR1 and CDR2: DFQATT and SNEGSKA (reference sequence). The CDR3 has 15 residues. The ends were cut back, 3 bases at V and 1 base at J, with 12 bases in the middle. CDR3 sequence: CSARFGRENTGELFF. DNA for the CDR3: TGCAGTGCTAGGTTTGGGCGGGAGAACACCGGGGAGCTGTTTTTT.

CDR3 DNA: TGCAGCGGTGGACAGTTCACCTACGAGCAGTACTTC. It specifies CSGGQFTYEQYF. The J gene is TRBJ2-7, the V gene TRBV29-1, with a weak D call TRBD1 (6 bases). The V end lost 7 bases, the J end lost 2 bases, and 12 bases lay between the germline ends. Germline V gene sequence: CDR1 SQVTM, CDR2 ANQGSEA. The CDR3 has 12 residues.

The V call is TRBV9, the J call TRBJ1-4; possibly TRBD1 for D (6 bases). This CDR3 comprises 14 residues. The V and J ends lost 1 base and 9 bases respectively, with 13 bases between them. CDR1 and CDR2 (germline): SGDLS, YYNGEE. CDR3 sequence: CASSVNGQGQKLFF. DNA for the CDR3: TGTGCCAGCAGCGTAAACGGGCAGGGGCAAAAACTGTTTTTT.

This clonotype was detected ten times or more. J is TRBJ1-1 and V is TRBV4-3; 8 bases are shared with TRBD1. J was trimmed by 0 bases and V by 5 bases; bases with no gene match: 2. CDR1 is LGHNA, CDR2 YSLEER, per germline. The CDR3 length is 14 residues. CDR3 sequence reads: CASSGQGMNTEAFF. For the CDR3, the DNA is TGCGCCAGCAGCGGACAGGGAATGAACACTGAAGCTTTCTTT.

The chain is built from TRBV20-1 and TRBJ2-5; 9 positions match TRBD1. The V segment lost 5 bases and the J segment 4 bases; nucleotides outside the gene matches: 8. The CDR3 has 14 amino acids. Germline V gene data show CDR1 as DFQATT and CDR2 as SNEGSKA (reference sequence). This CDR3 reads CSAFGQGRRETQYF. The CDR3 DNA reads as TGCAGTGCTTTTGGACAGGGGAGGCGAGAGACCCAGTACTTC.

The table lists this clonotype with a few counts. CDR3 sequence (DNA): TGCAGTGCTAGCCCGGCAGGGCTAGGCTACACCTTC. Translation: CSASPAGLGYTF. The V call is TRBV20-1, the J call TRBJ1-2; possibly TRBD1 for D (5 bases). The V and J ends lost 3 bases and 8 bases respectively, with 13 bases between them. Germline values: CDR1 DFQATT, CDR2 SNEGSKA (reference sequence). The CDR3 is made up of 12 amino acids.

The chain employs TRBV28 and TRBJ1-5, with D possibly matching TRBD1 (5 bases). V was pared by 4 bases and J by 6 bases, with 13 bases between. The length of the CDR3 is 14 residues. Germline V gives CDR1 MDHEN, CDR2 SYDVKM. The CDR3 DNA reads as TGTGCCAGCAGTTGGCGGGGGGTCGGTCAGCCCCAGCATTTT. It encodes CASSWRGVGQPQHF.

Note on this clonotype: This may be a read error, as it is one base from a much larger clone. The conserved phenylalanine or tryptophan is not found at the CDR3 terminus, so this likely reflects a read error. This chain joins TRBV10-3 and TRBJ2-7, with a possible D match to TRBD1 (5 bases). The CDR3 runs 14 residues. Trimming left V 0 bases short and J 4 bases short, with 10 bases between. Germline V lookup: CDR1 ENHRY, CDR2 SYGVKD. The CDR3 coding sequence is TGTGCCATCAGTGAGTCGGGGCAGGAGTACGAGCAGTACCTC. It codes for CAISESGQEYEQYL.

The chain links TRBV10-1 to TRBJ2-5, with D perhaps TRBD1 (6 bases). Per the germline V gene, CDR1 is WNHNN and CDR2 is SYGVQD (reference sequence). The CDR3 consists of 14 residues. V dropped 10 bases and J dropped 7 bases, with 22 bases sitting between them. DNA of the CDR3: TGCGCCAACATCGGGCGTGGCCTAGGGGGGACCCAGTACTTC. This encodes CANIGRGLGGTQYF.

The V gene is TRBV7-8, the J gene TRBJ1-5; D is perhaps TRBD1 (6 bases). The CDR3 has 15 residues. V lost 5 bases to trimming and J lost 1 base, with 12 bases between them. CDR1 is SGHVS and CDR2 is FQNEAQ in the germline V gene. CDR3 coding DNA: TGTGCCAGCAGCCCCAGGGGATCGAGCAATCAGCCCCAGCATTTT. This gives the protein CASSPRGSSNQPQHF.

This clonotype was observed a few times. The V gene is TRBV5-5, the J gene TRBJ2-5, with D maybe TRBD2 (6 bases). CDR1 is SGHKS and CDR2 is YYEKEE in the germline V gene (reference sequence). The CDR3 covers 14 residues. V lost 3 bases to trimming and J lost 0 bases, with 9 bases between them. The CDR3 is CASSSGTHQETQYF. CDR3 sequence (DNA): TGTGCCAGCAGCTCCGGGACTCACCAAGAGACCCAGTACTTC.

The chain uses TRBV19 and TRBJ2-2; tentative D call: TRBD2 (5 bases). This CDR3 has 16 amino acids. In germline, CDR1 is LNHDA, CDR2 SQIVND (reference sequence). Trimming shortened V by 6 bases and J by 4 bases, and 18 bases separated the two germline ends. CDR3 in DNA: TGTGCCAGTAGCCCAACAAGAGGGAGTATCACCGGGGAGCTGTTTTTT. The encoded protein is CASSPTRGSITGELFF.

In its sample, this clonotype was seen many times. This sequence joins TRBV11-2 and TRBJ1-1; tentatively, D is TRBD1 (5 bases). This CDR3 is 11 amino acids long. V was pared by 5 bases and J by 11 bases, with 12 bases between. From germline, CDR1 is SGHAT and CDR2 FQNNGV. Here the CDR3 reads CASSGGMEAFF. Here the CDR3 DNA reads TGTGCCAGCAGCGGGGGGATGGAGGCTTTCTTT.

In this sample, this clonotype turned up a few times. The rearrangement uses TRBV5-1 and TRBJ2-7; D not resolved. The CDR3 covers 13 residues. Trimming pared 5 bases from V and 6 bases from J, leaving 15 bases between. The germline V gene has CDR1 SGHRS and CDR2 YFSETQ. The CDR3 DNA follows: TGCGCCAGCAGAGATAGGCCCTCCGGCGAGCAGTACTTC. Its protein is CASRDRPSGEQYF.

This clonotype was seen a handful of times. The rearrangement uses TRBV6-2 or TRBV6-3 and TRBJ1-6, with TRBD1 matching 9 bases. The CDR3 loop spans 15 amino acids. Losses at the gene ends were 5 bases for V and 6 bases for J; bases not matched to a gene: 5. Germline CDR1 reads MNHEY; CDR2 reads SVGEGT. The CDR3 reads CASSNRQGGNSPLHF. CDR3 in DNA: TGTGCCAGCAGTAACCGACAGGGGGGTAATTCACCCCTCCACTTT.